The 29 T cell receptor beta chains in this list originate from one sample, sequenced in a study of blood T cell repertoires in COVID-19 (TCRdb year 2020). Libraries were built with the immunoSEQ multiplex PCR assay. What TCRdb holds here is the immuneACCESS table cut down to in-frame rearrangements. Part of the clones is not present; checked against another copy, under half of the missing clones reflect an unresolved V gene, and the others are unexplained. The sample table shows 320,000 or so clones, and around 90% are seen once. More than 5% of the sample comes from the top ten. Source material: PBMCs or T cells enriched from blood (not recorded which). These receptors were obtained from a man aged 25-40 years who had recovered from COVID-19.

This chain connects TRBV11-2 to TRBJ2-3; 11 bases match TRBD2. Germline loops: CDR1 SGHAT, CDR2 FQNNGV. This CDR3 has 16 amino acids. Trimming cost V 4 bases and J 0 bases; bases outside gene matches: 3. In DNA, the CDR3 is TGTGCCAGCAGCTCTGTAGCGGGGGGGAGCACAGATACGCAGTATTTT. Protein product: CASSSVAGGSTDTQYF. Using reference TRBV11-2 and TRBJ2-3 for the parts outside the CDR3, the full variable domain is EAGVAQSPRYKIIEKRQSVAFWCNPISGHATLYWYQQILGQGPKLLIQFQNNGVVDDSQLPKDRFSAERLKGVDSTLKIQPAKLEDSAVYLCASSSVAGGSTDTQYFGPGTRLTVL.

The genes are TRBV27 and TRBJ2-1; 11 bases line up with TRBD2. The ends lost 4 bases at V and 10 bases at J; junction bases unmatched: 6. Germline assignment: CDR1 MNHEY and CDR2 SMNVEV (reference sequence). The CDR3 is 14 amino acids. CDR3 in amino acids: CASSYSGGAWEQFF. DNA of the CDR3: TGTGCCAGCAGTTATAGCGGGGGGGCCTGGGAGCAGTTCTTC.

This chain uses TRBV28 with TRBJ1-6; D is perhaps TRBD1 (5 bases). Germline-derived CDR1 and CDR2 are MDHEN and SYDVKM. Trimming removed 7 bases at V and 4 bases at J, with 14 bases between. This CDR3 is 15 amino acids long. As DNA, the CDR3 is TGTGCCAGCATCGCGGACACAAGTTATAATTCACCCCTCCACTTT. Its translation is CASIADTSYNSPLHF.

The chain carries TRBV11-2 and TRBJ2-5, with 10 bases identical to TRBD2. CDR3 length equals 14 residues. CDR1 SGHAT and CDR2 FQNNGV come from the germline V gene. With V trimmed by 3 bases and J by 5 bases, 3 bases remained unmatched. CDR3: CASSFPGLAETQYF. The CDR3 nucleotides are TGTGCCAGCAGCTTCCCGGGACTAGCGGAGACCCAGTACTTC.

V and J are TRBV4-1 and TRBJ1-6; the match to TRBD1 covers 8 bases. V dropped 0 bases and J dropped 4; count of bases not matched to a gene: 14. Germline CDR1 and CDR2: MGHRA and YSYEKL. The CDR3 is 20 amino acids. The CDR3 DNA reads TGCGCCAGCAGCCAAGACCCCCTCGGACAGGGCTTAAATTATAATTCACCCCTCCACTTT. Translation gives CASSQDPLGQGLNYNSPLHF.

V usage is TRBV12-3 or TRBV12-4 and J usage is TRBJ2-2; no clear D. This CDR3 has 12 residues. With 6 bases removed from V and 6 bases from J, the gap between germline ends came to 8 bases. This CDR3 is CASSLSSGELFF. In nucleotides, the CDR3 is TGTGCCAGCAGCCTATCGTCCGGGGAGCTGTTTTTT.

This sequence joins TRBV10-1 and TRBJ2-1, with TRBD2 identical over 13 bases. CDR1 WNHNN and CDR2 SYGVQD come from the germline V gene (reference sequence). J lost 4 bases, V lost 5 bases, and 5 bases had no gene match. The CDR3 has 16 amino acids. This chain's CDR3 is CASSMTSGGSYNEQFF. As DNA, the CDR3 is TGCGCCAGCAGTATGACTAGCGGGGGGTCTTACAATGAGCAGTTCTTC.

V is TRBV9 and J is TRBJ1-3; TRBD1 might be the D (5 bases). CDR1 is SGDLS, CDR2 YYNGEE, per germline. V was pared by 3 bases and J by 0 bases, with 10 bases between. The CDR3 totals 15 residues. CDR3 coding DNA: TGTGCCAGCAGCGCGACAGAAAGCTCTGGAAACACCATATATTTT. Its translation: CASSATESSGNTIYF.

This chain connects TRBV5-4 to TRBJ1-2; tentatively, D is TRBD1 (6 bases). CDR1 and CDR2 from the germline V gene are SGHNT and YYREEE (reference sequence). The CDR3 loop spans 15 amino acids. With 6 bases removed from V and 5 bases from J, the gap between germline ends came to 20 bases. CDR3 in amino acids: CASNPGGGLVYGYTF. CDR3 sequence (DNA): TGTGCCAGCAACCCGGGCGGGGGGCTAGTTTATGGCTACACCTTC. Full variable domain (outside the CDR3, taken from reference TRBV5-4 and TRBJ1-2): ETGVTQSPTHLIKTRGQQVTLRCSSQSGHNTVSWYQQALGQGPQFIFQYYREEENGRGNFPPRFSGLQFPNYSSELNVNALELDDSALYLCASNPGGGLVYGYTFGSGTRLTVV.

CDR3 sequence (DNA): TGTGCCAGCAGTCCCGGGACTAGCGGGAGGGATGAGCAGTTCTTC. It yields the protein CASSPGTSGRDEQFF. V and J are TRBV2 and TRBJ2-1; the match to TRBD2 covers 16 bases. V was pared by 5 bases and J by 8 bases, with 3 bases of the junction left unmatched. The germline CDR1 and CDR2 sequences are SNHLY and FYNNEI. CDR3 length equals 15 residues.

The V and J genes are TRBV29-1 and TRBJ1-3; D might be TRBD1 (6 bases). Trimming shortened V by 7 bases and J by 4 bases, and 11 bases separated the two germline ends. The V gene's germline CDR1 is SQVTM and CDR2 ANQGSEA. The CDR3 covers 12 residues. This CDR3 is CSGDTGGNTIYF. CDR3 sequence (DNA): TGCAGCGGTGACACAGGGGGAAACACCATATATTTT.

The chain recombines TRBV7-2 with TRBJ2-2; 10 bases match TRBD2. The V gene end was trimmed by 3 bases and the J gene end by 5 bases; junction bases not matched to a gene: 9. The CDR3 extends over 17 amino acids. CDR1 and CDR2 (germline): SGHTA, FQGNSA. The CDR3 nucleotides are TGTGCCAGCAGCTTCCGAAGCGGGGGGGTTGAAACCGGGGAGCTGTTTTTT. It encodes CASSFRSGGVETGELFF.

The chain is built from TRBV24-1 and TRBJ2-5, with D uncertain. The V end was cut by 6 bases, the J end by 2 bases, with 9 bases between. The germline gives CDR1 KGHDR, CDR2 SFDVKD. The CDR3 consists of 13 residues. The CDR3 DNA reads TGTGCCACCAGTCAACAGCCTCAAGAGACCCAGTACTTC. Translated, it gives CATSQQPQETQYF.

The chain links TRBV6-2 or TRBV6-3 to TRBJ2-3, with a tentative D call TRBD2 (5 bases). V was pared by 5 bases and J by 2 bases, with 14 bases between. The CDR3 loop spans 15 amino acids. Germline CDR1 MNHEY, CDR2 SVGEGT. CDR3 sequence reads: CASSRWTRNTDTQYF. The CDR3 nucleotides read TGTGCCAGCAGTCGGTGGACTCGTAACACAGATACGCAGTATTTT.

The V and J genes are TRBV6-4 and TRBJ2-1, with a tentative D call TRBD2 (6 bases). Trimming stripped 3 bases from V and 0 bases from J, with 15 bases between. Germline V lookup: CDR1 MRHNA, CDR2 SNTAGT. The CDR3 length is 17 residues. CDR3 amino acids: CASSEDLAFSSYNEQFF. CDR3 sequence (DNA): TGTGCCAGCAGTGAAGACCTAGCGTTCTCCTCCTACAATGAGCAGTTCTTC.

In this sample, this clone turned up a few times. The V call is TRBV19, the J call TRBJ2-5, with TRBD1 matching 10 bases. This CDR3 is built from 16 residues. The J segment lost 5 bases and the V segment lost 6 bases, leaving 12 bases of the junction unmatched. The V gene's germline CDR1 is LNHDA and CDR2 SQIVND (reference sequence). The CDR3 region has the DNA TGTGCCAGTAGCTCTCGAAGGGACAGGGGAAGGGAGACCCAGTACTTC. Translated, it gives CASSSRRDRGRETQYF.

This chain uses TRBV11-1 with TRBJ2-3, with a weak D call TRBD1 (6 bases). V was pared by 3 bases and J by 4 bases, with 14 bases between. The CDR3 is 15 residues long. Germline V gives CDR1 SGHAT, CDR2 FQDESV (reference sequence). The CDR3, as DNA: TGTGCCAGCAGCTTTGGCAGGGGTGGGGCAGATACGCAGTATTTT. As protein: CASSFGRGGADTQYF.

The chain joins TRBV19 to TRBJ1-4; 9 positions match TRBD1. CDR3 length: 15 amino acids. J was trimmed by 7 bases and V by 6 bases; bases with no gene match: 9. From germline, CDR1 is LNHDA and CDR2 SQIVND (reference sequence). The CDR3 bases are TGTGCCAGTAGCCCCGGACAGGGGACGGGTGAAAAACTGTTTTTT. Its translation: CASSPGQGTGEKLFF.

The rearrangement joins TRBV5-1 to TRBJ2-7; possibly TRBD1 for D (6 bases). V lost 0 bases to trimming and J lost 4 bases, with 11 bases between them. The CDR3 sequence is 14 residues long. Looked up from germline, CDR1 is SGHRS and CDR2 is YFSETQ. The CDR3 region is CASSLVGGWYEQYF. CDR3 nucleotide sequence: TGCGCCAGCAGCTTGGTTGGGGGCTGGTACGAGCAGTACTTC.

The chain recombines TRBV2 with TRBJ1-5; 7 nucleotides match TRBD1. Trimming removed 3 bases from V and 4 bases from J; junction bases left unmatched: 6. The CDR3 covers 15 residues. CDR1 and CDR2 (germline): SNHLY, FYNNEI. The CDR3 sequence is CASSEVGQANQPQHF. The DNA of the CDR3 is TGTGCCAGCAGTGAGGTCGGACAGGCAAATCAGCCCCAGCATTTT.

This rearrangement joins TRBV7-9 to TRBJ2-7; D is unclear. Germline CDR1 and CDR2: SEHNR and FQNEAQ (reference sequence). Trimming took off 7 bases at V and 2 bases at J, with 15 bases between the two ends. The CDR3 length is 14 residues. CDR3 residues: CASTPPARAYEQYF. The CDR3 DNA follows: TGTGCCAGCACCCCTCCCGCGAGAGCCTACGAGCAGTACTTC.

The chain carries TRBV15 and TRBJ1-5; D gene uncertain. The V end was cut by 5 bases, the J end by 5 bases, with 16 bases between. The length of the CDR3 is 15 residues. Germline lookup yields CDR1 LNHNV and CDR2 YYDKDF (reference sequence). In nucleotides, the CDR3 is TGTGCCACCAGCTCAAAACTCGGAGAGCATCAGCCCCAGCATTTT. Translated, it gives CATSSKLGEHQPQHF. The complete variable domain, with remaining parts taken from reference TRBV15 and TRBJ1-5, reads DAMVIQNPRYQVTQFGKPVTLSCSQTLNHNVMYWYQQKSSQAPKLLFHYYDKDFNNEADTPDNFQSRRPNTSFCFLDIRSPGLGDTAMYLCATSSKLGEHQPQHFGDGTRLSIL.

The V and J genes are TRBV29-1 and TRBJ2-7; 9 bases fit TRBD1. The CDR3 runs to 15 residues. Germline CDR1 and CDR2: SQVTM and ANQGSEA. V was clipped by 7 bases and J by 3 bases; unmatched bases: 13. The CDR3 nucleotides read TGCAGCGCGGACGCCGGGACAGGGAGGAACTACGAGCAGTACTTC. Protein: CSADAGTGRNYEQYF.

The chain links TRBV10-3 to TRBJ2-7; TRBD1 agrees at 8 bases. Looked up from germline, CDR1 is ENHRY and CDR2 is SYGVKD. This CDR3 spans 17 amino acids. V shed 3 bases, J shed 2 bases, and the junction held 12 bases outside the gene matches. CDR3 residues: CAISESGTGIRPYEQYF. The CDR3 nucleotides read TGTGCCATCAGTGAATCCGGGACAGGAATCCGCCCCTACGAGCAGTACTTC.

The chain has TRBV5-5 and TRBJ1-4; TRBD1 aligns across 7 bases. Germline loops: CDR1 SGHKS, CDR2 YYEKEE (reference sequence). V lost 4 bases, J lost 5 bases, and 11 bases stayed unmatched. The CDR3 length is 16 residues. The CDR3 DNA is TGTGCCAGCAGCCCCGGGACAGTGGAAAGCAATGAAAAACTGTTTTTT. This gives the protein CASSPGTVESNEKLFF.

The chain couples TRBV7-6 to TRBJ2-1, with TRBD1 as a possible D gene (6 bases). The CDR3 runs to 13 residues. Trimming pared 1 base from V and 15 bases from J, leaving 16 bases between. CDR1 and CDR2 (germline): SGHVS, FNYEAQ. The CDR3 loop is CASSLELQGMLFF. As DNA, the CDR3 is TGTGCCAGCAGCTTAGAACTCCAGGGGATGTTGTTCTTC.

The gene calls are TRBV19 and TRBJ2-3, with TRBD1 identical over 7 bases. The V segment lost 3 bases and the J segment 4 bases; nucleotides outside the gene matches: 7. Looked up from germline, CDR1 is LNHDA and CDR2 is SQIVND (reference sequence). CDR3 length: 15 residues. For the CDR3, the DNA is TGTGCCAGTAGTATCAACAGGGGTATCGCAGATACGCAGTATTTT. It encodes CASSINRGIADTQYF. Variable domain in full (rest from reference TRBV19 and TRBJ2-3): DGGITQSPKYLFRKEGQNVTLSCEQNLNHDAMYWYRQDPGQGLRLIYYSQIVNDFQKGDIAEGYSVSREKKESFPLTVTSAQKNPTAFYLCASSINRGIADTQYFGPGTRLTVL.

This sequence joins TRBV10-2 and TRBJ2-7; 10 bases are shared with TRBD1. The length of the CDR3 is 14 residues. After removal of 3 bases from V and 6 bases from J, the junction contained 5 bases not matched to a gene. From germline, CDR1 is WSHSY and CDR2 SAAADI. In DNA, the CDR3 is TGCGCCAGCAGTGAAGGGACAGGGGCGTCCGAGCAGTACTTC. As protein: CASSEGTGASEQYF.

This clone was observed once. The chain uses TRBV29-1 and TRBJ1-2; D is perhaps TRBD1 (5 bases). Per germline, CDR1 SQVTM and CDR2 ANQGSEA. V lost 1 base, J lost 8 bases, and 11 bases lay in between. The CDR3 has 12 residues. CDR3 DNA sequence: TGCAGCGTTGAAGCGACAGCGCACGGCTACACCTTC. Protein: CSVEATAHGYTF.